The 17 T cell receptor beta chains given below trace back to one sample, sequenced in a study of blood T cell repertoires in COVID-19. Assay used: immunoSEQ multiplex PCR; TCRdb lists only in-frame clones, some missing. The data contain 160,000 or so clones, 81% of them singletons. The source material was peripheral blood. These receptors all stem from a human donor in a cohort sampled during active COVID-19.

The rearrangement links TRBV7-6 to TRBJ2-7, with D possibly TRBD2 on 6 matching bases. Trimming left V 0 bases short and J 4 bases short, with 16 bases between. This CDR3 has 16 amino acids. The germline gives CDR1 SGHVS, CDR2 FNYEAQ. The CDR3 DNA sequence: TGTGCCAGCAGCTTAGCGACGGAGGGAGCTAAATACGAGCAGTACTTC. It yields the protein CASSLATEGAKYEQYF.

The J gene is TRBJ2-3, the V gene TRBV4-3; 10 bases are shared with TRBD2. This CDR3 has 19 amino acids. Per the germline V gene, CDR1 is LGHNA and CDR2 is YSLEER. The V and J ends lost 0 bases and 3 bases, in that order; junction bases with no gene match: 12. The CDR3 nucleotides read TGCGCCAGCAGCCAAGAGGGGGGAAGCAGCGGGAGGGGTACAGATACGCAGTATTTT. Residues: CASSQEGGSSGRGTDTQYF.

This clone was seen a single time. This CDR3 is CASSQWGTENNSPLHF. CDR3 DNA: TGCGCCAGCAGCCAATGGGGGACAGAAAATAATTCACCCCTCCACTTT. This sequence joins TRBV4-3 and TRBJ1-6; 7 bases fit TRBD1. J gave up 5 bases and V 2 bases, and 6 bases lay outside the gene matches. The germline gives CDR1 LGHNA, CDR2 YSLEER. The CDR3 has 16 residues.

The chain employs TRBV4-3 and TRBJ2-7, with D possibly TRBD2 on 6 matching bases. There are 14 residues in the CDR3. Trimming stripped 0 bases from V and 6 bases from J, with 12 bases between. The germline V gene has CDR1 LGHNA and CDR2 YSLEER. The CDR3 coding sequence is TGCGCCAGCAGCCAAGAGAGGAGCGGGTCCGAGCAGTACTTC. Its translation is CASSQERSGSEQYF.

The chain employs TRBV30 and TRBJ1-1, with 9 bases fitting TRBD1. CDR1 is GTSNPN, CDR2 SVGIG, per germline (reference sequence). The CDR3 is 14 amino acids. J was trimmed by 1 base and V by 3 bases; bases with no gene match: 3. CDR3 loop: CAWSPGQGNTEAFF. The CDR3 nucleotides are TGTGCCTGGAGCCCGGGACAGGGGAACACTGAAGCTTTCTTT.

This clone has a count of ten or more. The junction does not match germline at one end; this may be a read error. V and J are TRBV30 and TRBJ1-2; D uncertain. Germline CDR1 reads GTSNPN; CDR2 reads SVGIG (reference sequence). The CDR3 spans 10 residues. This chain's CDR3 is CAWGVSSYTF. The CDR3 bases are TGTGCCTGGGGTGTGAGCAGCTACACCTTC.

This clone qualifies as medium-sized. The CDR3 protein is CASSPQGNEQFF. CDR3 DNA sequence: TGTGCCAGCAGCCCACAGGGGAATGAGCAGTTCTTC. This sequence joins TRBV11-2 and TRBJ2-1; 7 nucleotides agree with TRBD1. Trimming took 5 bases from V and 7 from J; bases not matched to a gene: 2. Germline-derived CDR1 and CDR2 are SGHAT and FQNNGV. This CDR3 contains 12 residues.

The chain carries TRBV29-1 and TRBJ1-3, with TRBD1 as a possible D gene (6 bases). Germline V gene lookup returns CDR1 SQVTM and CDR2 ANQGSEA. Trimming removed 4 bases from V and 0 bases from J, with 13 bases in between. The CDR3 contains 15 residues. CDR3 in amino acids: CSVGGGPNSGNTIYF. CDR3 DNA sequence: TGCAGCGTTGGGGGGGGCCCGAACTCTGGAAACACCATATATTTT.

The chain joins TRBV9 to TRBJ2-3, with 8 bases identical to TRBD2. Germline V gene lookup returns CDR1 SGDLS and CDR2 YYNGEE. V lost 3 bases to trimming and J lost 6 bases; unmatched junction nucleotides: 6. This CDR3 contains 14 residues. CDR3 bases: TGTGCCAGCAGCGGGACTAGCTACTCGGATACGCAGTATTTT. Translating gives CASSGTSYSDTQYF.

This sequence joins TRBV3-1 (or the pseudogene TRBV3-2) and TRBJ1-4, with 7 bases lining up with TRBD1. CDR3 length equals 16 residues. After removal of 1 base from V and 0 bases from J, the junction contained 2 bases not matched to a gene. Per germline, CDR1 LGHDT and CDR2 YNNKEL (reference sequence). The DNA for the CDR3 is TGTGCCAGCAGCCAAGGCCAGGGGGCAACTAATGAAAAACTGTTTTTT. It yields the protein CASSQGQGATNEKLFF.

This chain links TRBV4-3 with TRBJ2-7; 11 bases are shared with TRBD1. This CDR3 contains 16 residues. Germline V CDR1 and CDR2: LGHNA, YSLEER. V shed 0 bases and J 6 bases; nucleotides not matched to a gene: 7. The CDR3 region has the DNA TGCGCCAGCAGCCAAGATTGGACAGGGGGCTTGGTCGAGCAGTACTTC. It yields the protein CASSQDWTGGLVEQYF.

The rearrangement joins TRBV7-9 to TRBJ2-1, with D maybe TRBD2 (5 bases). V was clipped by 4 bases and J by 7 bases, with 17 bases between them. Germline V gene lookup returns CDR1 SEHNR and CDR2 FQNEAQ (reference sequence). CDR3 size: 15 residues. The CDR3 DNA reads as TGTGCCAGCAGCTCCCCTCAACGTCCGGGGAATGAGCAGTTCTTC. This sequence encodes CASSSPQRPGNEQFF.

This clone was detected only a few times. The chain uses TRBV7-2 and TRBJ1-6; possibly TRBD1 for D (6 bases). CDR3 length: 14 amino acids. The germline V and J ends were trimmed by 5 bases and 10 bases, with 15 bases remaining between them. The germline V gene encodes CDR1 SGHTA and CDR2 FQGNSA. As DNA, the CDR3 is TGTGCCAGCAGCCGGGGGGCTTTCGGGTCACCCCTCCACTTT. As protein: CASSRGAFGSPLHF.

The J gene is TRBJ2-1, the V gene TRBV9, with D uncertain. Germline assignment: CDR1 SGDLS and CDR2 YYNGEE. Trimming shortened V by 0 bases and J by 4 bases, and 11 bases separated the two germline ends. The CDR3 spans 15 residues. This CDR3 is CASSVAPDFYNEQFF. CDR3 nucleotides: TGTGCCAGCAGCGTAGCCCCAGACTTTTACAATGAGCAGTTCTTC.

This clone was observed at least ten times. The chain combines TRBV5-1 with TRBJ1-3, with D possibly being TRBD1 (5 bases). The CDR3 is 15 amino acids. The ends were cut back, 1 base at V and 0 bases at J, with 8 bases in the middle. The germline gives CDR1 SGHRS, CDR2 YFSETQ. The DNA of the CDR3 is TGCGCCAGCAGCTTGTGGGGCGGCTCTGGAAACACCATATATTTT. Amino acid sequence: CASSLWGGSGNTIYF.

The chain employs TRBV14 and TRBJ2-3, with D possibly matching TRBD2 (6 bases). CDR3 length equals 15 residues. Trimming took off 4 bases at V and 7 bases at J, with 18 bases between the two ends. Germline V gives CDR1 SGHDN, CDR2 FVKESK. The CDR3 bases are TGTGCCAGCAGCCGATCTAGCGAGGGATCGTATACGCAGTATTTT. Amino acid sequence: CASSRSSEGSYTQYF.

This chain links TRBV27 with TRBJ2-6, with 12 bases lining up with TRBD1. The CDR3 consists of 16 residues. V trimming: 8 bases; J trimming: 3 bases; junction bases outside the gene matches: 5. Germline loops: CDR1 MNHEY, CDR2 SMNVEV (reference sequence). The CDR3 loop is CASRDRGLIGANVLTF. The CDR3 DNA sequence: TGTGCCAGCCGGGACAGGGGGCTCATTGGGGCCAACGTCCTGACTTTC.